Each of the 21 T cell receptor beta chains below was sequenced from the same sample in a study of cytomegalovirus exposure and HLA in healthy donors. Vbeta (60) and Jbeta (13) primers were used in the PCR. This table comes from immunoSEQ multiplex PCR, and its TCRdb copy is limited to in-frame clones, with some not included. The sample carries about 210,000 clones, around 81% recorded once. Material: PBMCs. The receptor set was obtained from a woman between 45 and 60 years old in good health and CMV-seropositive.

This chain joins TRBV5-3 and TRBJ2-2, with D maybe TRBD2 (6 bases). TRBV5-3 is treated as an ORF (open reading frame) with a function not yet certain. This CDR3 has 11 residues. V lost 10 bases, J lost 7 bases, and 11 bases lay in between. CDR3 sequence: CARGGVGELFF. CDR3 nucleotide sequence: TGTGCCCGCGGCGGGGTCGGGGAGCTGTTTTTT.

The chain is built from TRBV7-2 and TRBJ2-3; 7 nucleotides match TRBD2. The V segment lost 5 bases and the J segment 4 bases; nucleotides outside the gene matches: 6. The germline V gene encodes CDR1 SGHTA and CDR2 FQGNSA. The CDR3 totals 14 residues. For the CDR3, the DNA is TGTGCCAGCAGCACCCGGGACTATCCAGATACGCAGTATTTT. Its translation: CASSTRDYPDTQYF.

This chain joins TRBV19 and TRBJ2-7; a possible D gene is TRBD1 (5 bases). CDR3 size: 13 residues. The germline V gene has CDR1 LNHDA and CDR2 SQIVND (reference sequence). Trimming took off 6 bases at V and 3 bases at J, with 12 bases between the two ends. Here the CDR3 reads CASRPGHLYEQYF. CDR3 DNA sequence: TGTGCCAGTAGACCTGGACACCTCTACGAGCAGTACTTC.

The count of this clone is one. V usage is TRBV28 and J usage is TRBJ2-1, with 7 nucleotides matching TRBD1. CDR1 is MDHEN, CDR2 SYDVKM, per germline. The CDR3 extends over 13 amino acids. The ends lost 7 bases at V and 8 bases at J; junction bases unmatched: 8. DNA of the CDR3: TGTGCCAGCAAAGGGACAGCATCCTATGAGCAGTTCTTC. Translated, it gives CASKGTASYEQFF.

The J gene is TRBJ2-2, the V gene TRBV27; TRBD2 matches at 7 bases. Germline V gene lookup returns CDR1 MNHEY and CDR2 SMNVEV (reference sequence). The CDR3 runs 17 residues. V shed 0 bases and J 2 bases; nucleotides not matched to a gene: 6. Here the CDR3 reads CASSLSSGGRNTGELFF. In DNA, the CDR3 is TGTGCCAGCAGTTTATCTTCGGGGGGACGAAACACCGGGGAGCTGTTTTTT.

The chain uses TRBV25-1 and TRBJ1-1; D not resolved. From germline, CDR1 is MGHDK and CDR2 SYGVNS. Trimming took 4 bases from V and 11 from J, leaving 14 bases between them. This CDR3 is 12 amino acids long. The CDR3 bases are TGTGCCAGCAGTGGCGGACCCTGGGAGGCTTTCTTT. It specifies CASSGGPWEAFF. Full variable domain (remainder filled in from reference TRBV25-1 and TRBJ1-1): EADIYQTPRYLVIGTGKKITLECSQTMGHDKMYWYQQDPGMELHLIHYSYGVNSTEKGDLSSESTVSRIRTEHFPLTLESARPSHTSQYLCASSGGPWEAFFGQGTRLTVV.

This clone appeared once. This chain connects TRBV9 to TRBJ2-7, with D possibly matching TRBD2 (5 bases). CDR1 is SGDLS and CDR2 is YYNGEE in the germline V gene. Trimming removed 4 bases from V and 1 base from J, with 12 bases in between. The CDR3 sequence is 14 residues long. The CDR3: CASSPRWESYEQYF. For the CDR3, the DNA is TGTGCCAGCAGCCCCCGGTGGGAGTCCTACGAGCAGTACTTC.

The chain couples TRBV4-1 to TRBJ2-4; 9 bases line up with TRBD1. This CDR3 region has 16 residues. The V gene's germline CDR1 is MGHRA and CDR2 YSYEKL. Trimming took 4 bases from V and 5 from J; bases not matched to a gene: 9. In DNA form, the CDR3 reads TGCGCCAGCAGCCTACGGGACAGGGTAACGGAAAACATTCAGTACTTC. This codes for CASSLRDRVTENIQYF.

The CDR3 spells CASSQAHEQFF. In DNA form, the CDR3 reads TGTGCCAGCAGCCAGGCCCATGAGCAGTTCTTC. The chain couples TRBV5-4 to TRBJ2-1, with D hard to call. CDR3 length: 11 amino acids. Trimming took off 4 bases at V and 8 bases at J, with 7 bases between the two ends. Germline CDR1 reads SGHNT; CDR2 reads YYREEE (reference sequence).

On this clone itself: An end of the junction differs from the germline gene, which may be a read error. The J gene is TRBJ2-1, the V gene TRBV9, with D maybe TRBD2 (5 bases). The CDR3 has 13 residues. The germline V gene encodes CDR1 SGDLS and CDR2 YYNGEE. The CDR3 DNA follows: TGTGCCGGCAGCGTAGAGGTAGCGAATGAGCAGTTCTTC. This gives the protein CAGSVEVANEQFF. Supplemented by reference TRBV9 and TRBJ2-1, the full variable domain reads DSGVTQTPKHLITATGQRVTLRCSPRSGDLSVYWYQQSLDQGLQFLIQYYNGEERAKGNILERFSAQQFPDLHSELNLSSLELGDSALYFCAGSVEVANEQFFGPGTRLTVL.

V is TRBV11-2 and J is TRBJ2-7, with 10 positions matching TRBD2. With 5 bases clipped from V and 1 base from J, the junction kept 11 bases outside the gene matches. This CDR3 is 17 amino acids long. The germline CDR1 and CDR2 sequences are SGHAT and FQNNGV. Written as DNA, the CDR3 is TGTGCCAGCAGCCCCGGTGTAGCGGGGGGTGGTTCCTACGAGCAGTACTTC. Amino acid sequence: CASSPGVAGGGSYEQYF.

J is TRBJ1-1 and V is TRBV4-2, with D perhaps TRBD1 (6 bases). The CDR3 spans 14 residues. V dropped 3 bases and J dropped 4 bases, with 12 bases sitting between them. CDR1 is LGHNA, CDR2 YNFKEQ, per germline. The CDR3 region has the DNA TGTGCCAGCAGCCACGAGGGGGAGGGCACTGAAGCTTTCTTT. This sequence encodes CASSHEGEGTEAFF.

In nucleotides, the CDR3 is TGCAGCGTTGACCCCAGGGTCATGAACACTGAAGCTTTCTTT. It encodes CSVDPRVMNTEAFF. The J gene is TRBJ1-1, the V gene TRBV29-1; possible D gene TRBD1, 5 bases. Deletions cut 3 bases from V and 0 bases from J, with 11 bases between. The CDR3 runs 14 residues. The V gene's germline CDR1 is SQVTM and CDR2 ANQGSEA.

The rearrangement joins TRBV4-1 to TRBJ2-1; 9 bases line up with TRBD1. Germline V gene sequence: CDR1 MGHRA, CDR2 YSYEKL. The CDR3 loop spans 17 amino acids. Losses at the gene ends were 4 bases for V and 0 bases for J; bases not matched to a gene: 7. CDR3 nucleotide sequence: TGCGCCAGCAGCCCTGACAGGGGGGATATCTCCTACAATGAGCAGTTCTTC. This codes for CASSPDRGDISYNEQFF.

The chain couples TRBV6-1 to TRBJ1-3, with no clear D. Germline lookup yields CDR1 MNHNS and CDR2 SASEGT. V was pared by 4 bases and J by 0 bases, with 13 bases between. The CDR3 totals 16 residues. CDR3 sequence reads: CASSAQEGNSGNTIYF. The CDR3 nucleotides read TGTGCCAGCAGTGCCCAGGAGGGTAACTCTGGAAACACCATATATTTT.

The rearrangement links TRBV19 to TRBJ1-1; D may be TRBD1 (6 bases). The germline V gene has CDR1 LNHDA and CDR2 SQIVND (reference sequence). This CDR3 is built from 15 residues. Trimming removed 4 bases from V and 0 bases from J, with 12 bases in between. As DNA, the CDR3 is TGTGCCAGTAGTAGACAGGCCGGGTTGAACACTGAAGCTTTCTTT. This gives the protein CASSRQAGLNTEAFF.

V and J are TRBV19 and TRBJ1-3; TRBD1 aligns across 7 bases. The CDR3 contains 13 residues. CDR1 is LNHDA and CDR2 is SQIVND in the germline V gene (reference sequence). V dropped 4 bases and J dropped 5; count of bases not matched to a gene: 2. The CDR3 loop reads CASSRDRRNTIYF. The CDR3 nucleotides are TGTGCCAGTAGTAGGGACAGAAGAAACACCATATATTTT.

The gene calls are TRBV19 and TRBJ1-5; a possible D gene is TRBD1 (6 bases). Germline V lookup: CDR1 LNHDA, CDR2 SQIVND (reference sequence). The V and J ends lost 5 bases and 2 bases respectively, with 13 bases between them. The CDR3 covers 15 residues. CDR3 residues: CASSDIGGGNQPQHF. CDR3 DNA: TGTGCCAGTAGTGATATTGGGGGCGGCAATCAGCCCCAGCATTTT.

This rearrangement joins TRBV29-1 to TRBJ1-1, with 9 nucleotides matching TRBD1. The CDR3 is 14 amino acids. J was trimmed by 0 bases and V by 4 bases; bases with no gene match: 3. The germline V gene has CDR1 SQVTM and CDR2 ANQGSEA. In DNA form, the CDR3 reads TGCAGCGTTGCGGACAGGGGAATGAACACTGAAGCTTTCTTT. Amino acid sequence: CSVADRGMNTEAFF.

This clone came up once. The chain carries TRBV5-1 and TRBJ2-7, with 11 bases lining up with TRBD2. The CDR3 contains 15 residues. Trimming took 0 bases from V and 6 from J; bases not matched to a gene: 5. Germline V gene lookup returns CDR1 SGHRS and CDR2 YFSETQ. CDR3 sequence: CASSLGTSGPFEQYF. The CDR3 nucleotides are TGCGCCAGCAGCTTGGGGACTAGCGGGCCGTTCGAGCAGTACTTC.

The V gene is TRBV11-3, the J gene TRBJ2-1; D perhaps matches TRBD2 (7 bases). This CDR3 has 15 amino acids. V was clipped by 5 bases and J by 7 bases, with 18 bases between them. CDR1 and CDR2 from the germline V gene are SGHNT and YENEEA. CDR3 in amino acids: CASSPGGGGWNEQFF. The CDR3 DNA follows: TGTGCCAGCAGCCCCGGGGGCGGGGGATGGAATGAGCAGTTCTTC. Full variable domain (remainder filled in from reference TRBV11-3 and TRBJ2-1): EAGVVQSPRYKIIEKKQPVAFWCNPISGHNTLYWYLQNLGQGPELLIRYENEEAVDDSQLPKDRFSAERLKGVDSTLKIQPAELGDSAVYLCASSPGGGGWNEQFFGPGTRLTVL.